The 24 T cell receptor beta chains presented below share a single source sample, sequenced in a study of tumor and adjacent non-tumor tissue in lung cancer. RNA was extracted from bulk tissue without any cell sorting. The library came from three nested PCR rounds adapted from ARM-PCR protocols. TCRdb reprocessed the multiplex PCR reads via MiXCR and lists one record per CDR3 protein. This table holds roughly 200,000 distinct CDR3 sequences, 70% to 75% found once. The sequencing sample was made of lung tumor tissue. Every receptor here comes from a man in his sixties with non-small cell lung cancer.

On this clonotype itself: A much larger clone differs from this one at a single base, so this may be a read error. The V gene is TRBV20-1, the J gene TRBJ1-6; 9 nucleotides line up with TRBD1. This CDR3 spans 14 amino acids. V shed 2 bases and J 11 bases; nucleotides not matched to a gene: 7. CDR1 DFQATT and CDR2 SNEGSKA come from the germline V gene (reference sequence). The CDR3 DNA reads TGCAGTGCTAGATGGGGACAGGGCAATACACCCCTCCACTTT. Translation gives CSARWGQGNTPLHF.

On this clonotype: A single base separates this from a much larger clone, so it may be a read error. CDR3 region: CGVQPRQGSGNTIYF. CDR3 coding DNA: TGCGGCGTTCAACCCCGACAGGGTTCTGGAAACACCATATATTTT. V is TRBV29-1 and J is TRBJ1-3; TRBD1 matches at 7 bases. CDR1 is SQVTM and CDR2 is ANQGSEA in the germline V gene. The length of the CDR3 is 15 residues. The full variable domain, completed using reference TRBV29-1 and TRBJ1-3, is SAVISQKPSRDICQRGTSLTIQCQVDSQVTMMFWYRQQPGQSLTLIATANQGSEATYESGFVIDKFPISRPNLTFSTLTVSNMSPEDSSIYLCGVQPRQGSGNTIYFGEGSWLTVV.

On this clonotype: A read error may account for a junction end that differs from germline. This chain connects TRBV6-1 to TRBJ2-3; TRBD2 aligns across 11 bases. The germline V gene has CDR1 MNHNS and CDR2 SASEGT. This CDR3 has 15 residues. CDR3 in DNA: TGTGCCTGCAGCCAACTAGCGGGGGAGGTAGATACGCAGTATTTT. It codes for CACSQLAGEVDTQYF.

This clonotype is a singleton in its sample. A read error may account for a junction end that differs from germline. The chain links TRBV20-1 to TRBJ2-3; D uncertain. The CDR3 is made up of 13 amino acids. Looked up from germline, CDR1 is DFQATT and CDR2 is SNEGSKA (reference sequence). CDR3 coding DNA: TGTAGTGCGCCTATCTCTTCCGCAGATACGCAGTATTTT. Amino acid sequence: CSAPISSADTQYF.

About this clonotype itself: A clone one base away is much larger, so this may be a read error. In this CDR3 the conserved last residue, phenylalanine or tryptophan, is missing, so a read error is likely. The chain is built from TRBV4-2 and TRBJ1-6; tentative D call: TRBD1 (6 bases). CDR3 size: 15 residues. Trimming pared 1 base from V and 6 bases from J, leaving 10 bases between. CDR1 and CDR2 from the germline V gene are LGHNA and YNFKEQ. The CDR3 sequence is CASSQGAGVNSPLHY. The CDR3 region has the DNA TGTGCCAGCAGCCAAGGCGCAGGGGTTAATTCACCCCTCCACTAT.

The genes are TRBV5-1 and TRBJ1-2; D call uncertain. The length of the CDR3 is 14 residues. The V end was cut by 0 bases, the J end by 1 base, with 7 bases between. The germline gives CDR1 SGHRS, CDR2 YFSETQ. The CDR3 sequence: CASSLGEVNYGYTF. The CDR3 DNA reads TGCGCCAGCAGCTTGGGGGAGGTTAACTATGGCTACACCTTC. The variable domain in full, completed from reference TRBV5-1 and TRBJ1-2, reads KAGVTQTPRYLIKTRGQQVTLSCSPISGHRSVSWYQQTPGQGLQFLFEYFSETQRNKGNFPGRFSGRQFSNSRSEMNVSTLELGDSALYLCASSLGEVNYGYTFGSGTRLTVV.

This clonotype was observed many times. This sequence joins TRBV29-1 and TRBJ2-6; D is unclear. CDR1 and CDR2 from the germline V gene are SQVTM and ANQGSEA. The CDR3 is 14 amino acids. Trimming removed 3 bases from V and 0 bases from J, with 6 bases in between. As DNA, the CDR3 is TGCAGCGTTGAGGGTATCTCTGGGGCCAACGTCCTGACTTTC. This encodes CSVEGISGANVLTF.

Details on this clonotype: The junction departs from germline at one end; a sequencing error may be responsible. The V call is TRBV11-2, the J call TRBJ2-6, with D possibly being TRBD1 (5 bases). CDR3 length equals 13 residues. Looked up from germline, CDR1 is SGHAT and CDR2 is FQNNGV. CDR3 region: CASPISGADVLTF. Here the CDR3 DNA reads TGTGCCAGCCCTATCTCTGGGGCCGACGTCCTGACTTTC. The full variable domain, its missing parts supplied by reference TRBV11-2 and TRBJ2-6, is EAGVAQSPRYKIIEKRQSVAFWCNPISGHATLYWYQQILGQGPKLLIQFQNNGVVDDSQLPKDRFSAERLKGVDSTLKIQPAKLEDSAVYLCASPISGADVLTFGAGSRLTVL.

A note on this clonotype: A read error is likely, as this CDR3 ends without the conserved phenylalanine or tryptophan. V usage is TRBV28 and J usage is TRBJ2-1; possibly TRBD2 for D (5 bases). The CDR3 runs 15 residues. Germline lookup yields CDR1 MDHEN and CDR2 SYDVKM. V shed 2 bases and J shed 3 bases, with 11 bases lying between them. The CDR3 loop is CASSLGGRVYNEQFL. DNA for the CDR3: TGTGCCAGCAGTTTAGGTGGGAGAGTCTACAATGAGCAGTTCTTG.

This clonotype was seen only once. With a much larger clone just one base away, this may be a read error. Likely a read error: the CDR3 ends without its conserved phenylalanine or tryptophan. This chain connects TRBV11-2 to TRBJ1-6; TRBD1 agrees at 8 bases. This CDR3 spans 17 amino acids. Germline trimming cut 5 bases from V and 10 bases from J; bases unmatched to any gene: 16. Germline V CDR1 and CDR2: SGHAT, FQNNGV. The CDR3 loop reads CASSQKTRTGLESPLHC. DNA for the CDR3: TGTGCCAGCAGCCAGAAAACGCGGACAGGGCTAGAATCACCCCTCCACTGT.

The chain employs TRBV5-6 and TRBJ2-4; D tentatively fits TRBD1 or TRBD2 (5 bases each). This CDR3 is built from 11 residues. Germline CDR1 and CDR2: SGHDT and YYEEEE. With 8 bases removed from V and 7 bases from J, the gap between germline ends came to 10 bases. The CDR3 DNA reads TGTGCCAGGAGGGGTACGAACATTCAGTACTTC. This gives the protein CARRGTNIQYF.

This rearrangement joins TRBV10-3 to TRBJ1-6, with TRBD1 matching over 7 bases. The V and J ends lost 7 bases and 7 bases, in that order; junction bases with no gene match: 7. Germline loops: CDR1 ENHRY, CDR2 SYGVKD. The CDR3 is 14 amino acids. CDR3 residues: CAITGGGQNSPLHF. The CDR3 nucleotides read TGTGCCATCACCGGAGGGGGACAGAATTCACCCCTCCACTTT.

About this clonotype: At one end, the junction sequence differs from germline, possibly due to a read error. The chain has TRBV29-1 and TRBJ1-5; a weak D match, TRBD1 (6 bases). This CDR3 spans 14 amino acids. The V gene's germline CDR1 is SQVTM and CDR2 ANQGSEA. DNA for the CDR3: TGCAGCGTAACAGGGTTGAATGACAATCAGTCCCAGCATTTT. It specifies CSVTGLNDNQSQHF.

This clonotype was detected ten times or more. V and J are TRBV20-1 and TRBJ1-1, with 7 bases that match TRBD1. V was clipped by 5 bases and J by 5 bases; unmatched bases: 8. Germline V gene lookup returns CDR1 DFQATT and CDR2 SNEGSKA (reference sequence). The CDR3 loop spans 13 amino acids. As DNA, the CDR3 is TGCAGTGCTTCAGGACAGGCTGGGACTGAAGCTTTCTTT. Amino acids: CSASGQAGTEAFF.

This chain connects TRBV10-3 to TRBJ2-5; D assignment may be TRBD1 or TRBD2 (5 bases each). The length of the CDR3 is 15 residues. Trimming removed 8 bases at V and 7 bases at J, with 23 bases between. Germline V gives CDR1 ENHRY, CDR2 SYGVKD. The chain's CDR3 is CAISPGLQWVGTQYF. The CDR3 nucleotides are TGTGCCATCTCTCCGGGGCTGCAGTGGGTAGGGACCCAGTACTTC.

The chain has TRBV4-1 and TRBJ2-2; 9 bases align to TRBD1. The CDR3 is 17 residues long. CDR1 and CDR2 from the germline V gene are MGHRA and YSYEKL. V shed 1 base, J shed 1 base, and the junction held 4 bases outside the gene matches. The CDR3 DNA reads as TGCGCCAGCAGCCAAGCCCCGGGACAGGGGAACACCGGGGAGCTGTTTTTT. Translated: CASSQAPGQGNTGELFF.

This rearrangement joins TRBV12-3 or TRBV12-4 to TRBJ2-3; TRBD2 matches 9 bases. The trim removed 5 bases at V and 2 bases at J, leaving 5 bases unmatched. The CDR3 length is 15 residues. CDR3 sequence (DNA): TGTGCCAGCAGTCAGCGCGGGGGGGTCACAGATACGCAGTATTTT. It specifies CASSQRGGVTDTQYF.

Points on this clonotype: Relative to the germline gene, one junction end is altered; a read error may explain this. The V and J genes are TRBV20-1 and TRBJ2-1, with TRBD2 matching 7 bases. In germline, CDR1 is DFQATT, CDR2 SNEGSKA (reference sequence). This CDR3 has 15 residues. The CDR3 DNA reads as TGCAGTGCTAGTTCAGGCGGGAGCTCCTTCAATGAGCAGTTCTTC. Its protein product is CSASSGGSSFNEQFF.

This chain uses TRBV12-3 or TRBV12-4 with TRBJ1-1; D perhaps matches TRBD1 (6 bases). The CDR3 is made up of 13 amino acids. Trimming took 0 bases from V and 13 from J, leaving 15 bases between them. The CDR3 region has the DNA TGTGCCAGCAGTTTAGCGCTTGGGACATGTGATTTCTTT. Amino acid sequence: CASSLALGTCDFF.

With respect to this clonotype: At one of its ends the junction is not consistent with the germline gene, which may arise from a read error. CDR3 sequence reads: CAGSEGDRAPGGYTF. DNA for the CDR3: TGTGCCGGCAGCGAAGGGGACAGGGCTCCAGGGGGCTACACCTTC. The chain joins TRBV11-2 to TRBJ1-2, with 9 bases fitting TRBD1. This CDR3 has 15 amino acids. Germline V CDR1 and CDR2: SGHAT, FQNNGV.

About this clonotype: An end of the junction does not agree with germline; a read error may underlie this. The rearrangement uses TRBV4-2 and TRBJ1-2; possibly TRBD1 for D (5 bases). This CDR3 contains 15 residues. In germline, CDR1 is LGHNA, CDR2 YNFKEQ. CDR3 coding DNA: TGTGCCAGCAGTCAAGATGATCGTGGGGGCTATGGCTACACCTTC. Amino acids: CASSQDDRGGYGYTF.

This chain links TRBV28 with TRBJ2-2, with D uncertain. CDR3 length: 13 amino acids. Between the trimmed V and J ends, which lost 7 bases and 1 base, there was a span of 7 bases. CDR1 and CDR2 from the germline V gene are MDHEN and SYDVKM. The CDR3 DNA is TGTGCCAGCATAACGGGGAACACCGGGGAGCTGTTTTTT. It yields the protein CASITGNTGELFF.

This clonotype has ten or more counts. The CDR3 loop is CASSVSTVNEQFF. The CDR3 nucleotides read TGTGCCAGCAGCGTAAGCACCGTCAATGAGCAGTTCTTC. The chain is built from TRBV11-3 and TRBJ2-1; no reliable D call. Between the trimmed V and J ends, which lost 5 bases and 6 bases, there was a span of 11 bases. The CDR3 covers 13 residues. CDR1 SGHNT and CDR2 YENEEA come from the germline V gene. The full variable domain, in which reference TRBV11-3 and TRBJ2-1 provide the parts outside the CDR3, is EAGVVQSPRYKIIEKKQPVAFWCNPISGHNTLYWYLQNLGQGPELLIRYENEEAVDDSQLPKDRFSAERLKGVDSTLKIQPAELGDSAVYLCASSVSTVNEQFFGPGTRLTVL.

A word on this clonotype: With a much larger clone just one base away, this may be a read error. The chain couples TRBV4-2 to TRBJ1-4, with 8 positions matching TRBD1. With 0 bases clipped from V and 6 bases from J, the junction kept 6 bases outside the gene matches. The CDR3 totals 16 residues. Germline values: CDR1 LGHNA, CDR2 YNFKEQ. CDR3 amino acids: CASSQEFVTGDEKLFF. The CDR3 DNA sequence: TGTGCCAGCAGCCAAGAATTTGTGACAGGGGATGAAAAACTGTTTTTT.